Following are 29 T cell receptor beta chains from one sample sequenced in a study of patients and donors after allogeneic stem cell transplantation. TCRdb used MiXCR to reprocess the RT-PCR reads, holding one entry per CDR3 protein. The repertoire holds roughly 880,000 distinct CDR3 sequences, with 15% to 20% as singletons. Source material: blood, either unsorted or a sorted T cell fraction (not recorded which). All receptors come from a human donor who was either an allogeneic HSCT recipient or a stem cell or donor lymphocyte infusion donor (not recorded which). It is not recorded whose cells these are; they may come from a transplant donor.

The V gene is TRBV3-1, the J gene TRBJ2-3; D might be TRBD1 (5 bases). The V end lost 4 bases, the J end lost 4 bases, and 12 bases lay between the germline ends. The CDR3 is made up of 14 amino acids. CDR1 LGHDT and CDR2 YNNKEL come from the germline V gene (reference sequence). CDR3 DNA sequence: TGTGCCAGCAGCCCCCAGGGTTTGCCAGATACGCAGTATTTT. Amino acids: CASSPQGLPDTQYF.

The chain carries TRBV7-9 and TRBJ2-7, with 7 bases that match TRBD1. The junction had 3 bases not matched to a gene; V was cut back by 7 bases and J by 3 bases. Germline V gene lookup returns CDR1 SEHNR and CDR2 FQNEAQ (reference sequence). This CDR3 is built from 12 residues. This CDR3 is CASIGQVYEQYF. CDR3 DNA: TGTGCCAGCATCGGACAGGTCTACGAGCAGTACTTC. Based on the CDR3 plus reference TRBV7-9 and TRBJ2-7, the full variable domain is DTGVSQNPRHKITKRGQNVTFRCDPISEHNRLYWYRQTLGQGPEFLTYFQNEAQLEKSRLLSDRFSAERPKGSFSTLEIQRTEQGDSAMYLCASIGQVYEQYFGPGTRLTVT.

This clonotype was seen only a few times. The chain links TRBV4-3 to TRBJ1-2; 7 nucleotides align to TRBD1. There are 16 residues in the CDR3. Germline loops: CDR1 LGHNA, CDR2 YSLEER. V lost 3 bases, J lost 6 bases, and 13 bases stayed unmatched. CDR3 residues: CASSQGRGINSNGYTF. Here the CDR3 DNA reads TGCGCCAGCAGCCAGGGCAGGGGGATCAATAGCAATGGCTACACCTTC.

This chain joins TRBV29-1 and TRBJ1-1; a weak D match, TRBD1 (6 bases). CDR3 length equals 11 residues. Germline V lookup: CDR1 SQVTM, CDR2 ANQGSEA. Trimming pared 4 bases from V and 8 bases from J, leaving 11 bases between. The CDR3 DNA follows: TGCAGCGTTGGGGGAAGGGGGGAAGCTTTCTTT. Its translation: CSVGGRGEAFF.

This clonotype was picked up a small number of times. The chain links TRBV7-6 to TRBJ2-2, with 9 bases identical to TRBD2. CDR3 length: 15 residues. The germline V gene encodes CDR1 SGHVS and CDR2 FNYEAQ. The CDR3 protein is CEIGGRAEEAGELFF. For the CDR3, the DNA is TGTGAAATAGGCGGGAGGGCCGAGGAGGCCGGGGAGCTGTTTTTT. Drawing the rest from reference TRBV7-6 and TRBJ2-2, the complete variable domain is GAGVSQSPRYKVTKRGQDVALRCDPISGHVSLYWYRQALGQGPEFLTYFNYEAQQDKSGLPNDRFSAERPEGSISTLTIQRTEQRDSAMYRCEIGGRAEEAGELFFGEGSRLTVL.

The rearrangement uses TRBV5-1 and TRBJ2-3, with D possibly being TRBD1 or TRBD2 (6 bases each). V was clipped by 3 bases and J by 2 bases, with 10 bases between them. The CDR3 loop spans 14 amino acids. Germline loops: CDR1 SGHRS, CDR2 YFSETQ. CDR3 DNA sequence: TGCGCCAGCAGCTACGGGGGCCACACAGATACGCAGTATTTT. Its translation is CASSYGGHTDTQYF.

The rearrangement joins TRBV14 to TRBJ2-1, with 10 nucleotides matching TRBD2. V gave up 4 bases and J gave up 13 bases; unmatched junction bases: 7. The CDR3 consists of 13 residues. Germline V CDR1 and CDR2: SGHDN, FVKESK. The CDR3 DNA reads TGTGCCAGCAGCCCGAGCGGGGGGGGAGCCCAGTTCTTC. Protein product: CASSPSGGGAQFF.

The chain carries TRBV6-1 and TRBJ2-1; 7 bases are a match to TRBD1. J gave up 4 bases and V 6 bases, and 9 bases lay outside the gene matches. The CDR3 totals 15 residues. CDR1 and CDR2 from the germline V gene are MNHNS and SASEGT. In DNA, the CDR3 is TGTGCCAGCAGCACAGGGACAGTCAAATACAATGAGCAGTTCTTC. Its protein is CASSTGTVKYNEQFF.

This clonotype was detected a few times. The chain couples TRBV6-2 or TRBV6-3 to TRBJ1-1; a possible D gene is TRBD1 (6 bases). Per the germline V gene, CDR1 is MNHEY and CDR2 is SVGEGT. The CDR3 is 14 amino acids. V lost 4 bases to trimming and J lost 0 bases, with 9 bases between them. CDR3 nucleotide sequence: TGTGCCAGCAGTTGGACAGCGCTGAACACTGAAGCTTTCTTT. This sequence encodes CASSWTALNTEAFF.

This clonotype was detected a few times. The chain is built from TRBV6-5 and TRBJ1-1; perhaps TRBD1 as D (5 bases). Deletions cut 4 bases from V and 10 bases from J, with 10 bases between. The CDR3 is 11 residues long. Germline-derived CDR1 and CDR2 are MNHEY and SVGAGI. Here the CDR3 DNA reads TGTGCCAGCAGTTCTAGAGGGGTAGCTTTCTTT. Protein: CASSSRGVAFF.

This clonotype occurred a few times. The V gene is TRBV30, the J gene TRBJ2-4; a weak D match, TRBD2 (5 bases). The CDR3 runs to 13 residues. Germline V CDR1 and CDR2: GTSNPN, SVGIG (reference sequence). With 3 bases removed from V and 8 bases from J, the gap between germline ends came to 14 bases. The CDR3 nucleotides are TGTGCCTGGAGCCATAGGACTGGGGACATTCAGTACTTC. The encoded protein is CAWSHRTGDIQYF.

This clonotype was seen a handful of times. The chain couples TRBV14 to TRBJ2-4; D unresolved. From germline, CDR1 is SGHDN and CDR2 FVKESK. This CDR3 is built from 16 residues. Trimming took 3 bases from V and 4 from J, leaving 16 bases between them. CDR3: CASSHRTVDGKNIQYF. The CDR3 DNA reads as TGTGCCAGCAGCCACCGGACCGTAGACGGGAAAAACATTCAGTACTTC.

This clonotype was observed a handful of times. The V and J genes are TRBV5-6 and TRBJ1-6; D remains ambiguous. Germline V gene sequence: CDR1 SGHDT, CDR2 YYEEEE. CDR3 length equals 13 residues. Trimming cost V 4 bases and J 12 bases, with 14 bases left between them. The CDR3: CASSEQPLKPLHF. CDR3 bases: TGTGCCAGCAGCGAGCAGCCGTTGAAACCCCTCCACTTT.

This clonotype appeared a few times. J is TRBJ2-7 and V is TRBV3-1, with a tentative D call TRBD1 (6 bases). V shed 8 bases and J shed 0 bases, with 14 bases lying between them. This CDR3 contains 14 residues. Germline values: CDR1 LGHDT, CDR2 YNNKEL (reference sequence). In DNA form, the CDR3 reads TGTGCCAGCGGTTGGGGACACGGCTCCTACGAGCAGTACTTC. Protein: CASGWGHGSYEQYF.

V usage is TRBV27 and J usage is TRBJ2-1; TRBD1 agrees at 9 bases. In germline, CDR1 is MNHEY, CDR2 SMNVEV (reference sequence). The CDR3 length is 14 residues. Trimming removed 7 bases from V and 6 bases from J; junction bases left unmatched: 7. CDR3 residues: CASTLGQGINEQFF. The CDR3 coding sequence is TGTGCCAGCACCCTGGGACAGGGCATCAATGAGCAGTTCTTC.

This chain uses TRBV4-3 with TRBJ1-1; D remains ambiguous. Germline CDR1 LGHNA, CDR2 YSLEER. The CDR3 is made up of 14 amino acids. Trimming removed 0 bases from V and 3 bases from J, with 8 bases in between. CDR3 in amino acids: CASSQDMGHTEAFF. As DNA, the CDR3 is TGCGCCAGCAGCCAAGATATGGGCCACACTGAAGCTTTCTTT.

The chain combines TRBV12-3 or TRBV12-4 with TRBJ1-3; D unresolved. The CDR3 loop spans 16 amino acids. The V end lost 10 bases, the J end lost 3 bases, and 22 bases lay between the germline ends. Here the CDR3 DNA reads TGTGCCACCCAGTCCCCCAGGACCTCATTTGGAAACACCATATATTTT. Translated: CATQSPRTSFGNTIYF.

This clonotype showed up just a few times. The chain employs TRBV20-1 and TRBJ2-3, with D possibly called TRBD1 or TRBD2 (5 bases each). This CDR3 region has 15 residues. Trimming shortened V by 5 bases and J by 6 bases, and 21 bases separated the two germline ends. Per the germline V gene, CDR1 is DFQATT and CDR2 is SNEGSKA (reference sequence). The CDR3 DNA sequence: TGCAGTGCTCGAAAGGCATCGGGACCGGGGGATACGCAGTATTTT. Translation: CSARKASGPGDTQYF.

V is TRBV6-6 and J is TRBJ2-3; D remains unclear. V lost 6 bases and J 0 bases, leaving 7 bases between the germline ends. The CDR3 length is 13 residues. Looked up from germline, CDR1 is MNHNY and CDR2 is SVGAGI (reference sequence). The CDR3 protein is CASRFPSTDTQYF. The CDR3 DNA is TGTGCCAGCAGGTTTCCTAGCACAGATACGCAGTATTTT.

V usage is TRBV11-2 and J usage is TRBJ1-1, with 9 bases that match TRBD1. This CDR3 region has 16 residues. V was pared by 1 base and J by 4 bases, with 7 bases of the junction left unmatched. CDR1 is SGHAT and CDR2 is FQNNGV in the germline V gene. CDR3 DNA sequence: TGTGCCAGCAGCTTAGGGCCAGGGACAGGGAGCACTGAAGCTTTCTTT. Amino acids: CASSLGPGTGSTEAFF.

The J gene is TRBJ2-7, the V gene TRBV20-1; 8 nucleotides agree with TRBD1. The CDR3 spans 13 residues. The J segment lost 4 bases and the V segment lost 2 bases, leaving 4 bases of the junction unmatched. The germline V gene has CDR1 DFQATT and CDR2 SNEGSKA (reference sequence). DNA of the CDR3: TGCAGTGCTAGATCGGGACAGGCGTACGAGCAGTACTTC. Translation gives CSARSGQAYEQYF.

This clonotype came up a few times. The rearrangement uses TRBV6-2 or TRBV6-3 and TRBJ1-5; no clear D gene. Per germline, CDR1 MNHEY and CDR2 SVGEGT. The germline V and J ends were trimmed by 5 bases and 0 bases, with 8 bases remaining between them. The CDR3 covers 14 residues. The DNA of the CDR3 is TGTGCCAGCAGTCCCGTGGGTAGCAATCAGCCCCAGCATTTT. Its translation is CASSPVGSNQPQHF.

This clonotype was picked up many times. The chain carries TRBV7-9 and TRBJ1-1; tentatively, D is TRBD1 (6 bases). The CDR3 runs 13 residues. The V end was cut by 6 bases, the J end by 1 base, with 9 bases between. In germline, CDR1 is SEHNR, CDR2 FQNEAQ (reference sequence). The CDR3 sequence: CASSDRWNTEAFF. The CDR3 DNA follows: TGTGCCAGCAGTGACAGGTGGAACACTGAAGCTTTCTTT.

CDR3 sequence: CASSGTGKWSNQPQHF. In DNA, the CDR3 is TGTGCCAGCAGTGGGACAGGAAAGTGGTCCAATCAGCCCCAGCATTTT. The chain combines TRBV6-1 with TRBJ1-5, with 7 bases aligning to TRBD1. Germline V CDR1 and CDR2: MNHNS, SASEGT. Losses at the gene ends were 4 bases for V and 3 bases for J; bases not matched to a gene: 9. The CDR3 consists of 16 residues.

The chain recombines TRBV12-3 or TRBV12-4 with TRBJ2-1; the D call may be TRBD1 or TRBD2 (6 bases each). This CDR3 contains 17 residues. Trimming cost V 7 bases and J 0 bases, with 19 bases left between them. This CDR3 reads CASTLWAGQSSYNEQFF. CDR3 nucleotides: TGTGCCAGCACCCTATGGGCGGGACAAAGCTCCTACAATGAGCAGTTCTTC.

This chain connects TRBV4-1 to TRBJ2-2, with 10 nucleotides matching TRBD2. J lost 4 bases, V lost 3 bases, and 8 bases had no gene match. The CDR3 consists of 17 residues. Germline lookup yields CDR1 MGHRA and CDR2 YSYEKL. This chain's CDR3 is CASSHQLAGLPTGELFF. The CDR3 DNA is TGCGCCAGCAGCCACCAACTAGCGGGACTCCCCACCGGGGAGCTGTTTTTT.

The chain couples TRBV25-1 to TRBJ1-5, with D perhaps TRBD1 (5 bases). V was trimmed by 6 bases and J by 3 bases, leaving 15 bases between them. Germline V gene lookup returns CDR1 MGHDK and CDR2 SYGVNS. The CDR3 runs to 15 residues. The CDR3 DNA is TGTGCCAGCAGAACAGGTGGAGGGGACAATCAGCCCCAGCATTTT. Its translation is CASRTGGGDNQPQHF. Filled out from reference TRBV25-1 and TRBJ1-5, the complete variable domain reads EADIYQTPRYLVIGTGKKITLECSQTMGHDKMYWYQQDPGMELHLIHYSYGVNSTEKGDLSSESTVSRIRTEHFPLTLESARPSHTSQYLCASRTGGGDNQPQHFGDGTRLSIL.

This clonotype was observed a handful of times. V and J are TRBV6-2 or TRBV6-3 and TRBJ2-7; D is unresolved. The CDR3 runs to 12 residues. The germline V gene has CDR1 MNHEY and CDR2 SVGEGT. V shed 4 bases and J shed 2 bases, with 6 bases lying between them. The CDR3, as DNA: TGTGCCAGCAGTTTTACGACCTACGAGCAGTACTTC. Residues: CASSFTTYEQYF.

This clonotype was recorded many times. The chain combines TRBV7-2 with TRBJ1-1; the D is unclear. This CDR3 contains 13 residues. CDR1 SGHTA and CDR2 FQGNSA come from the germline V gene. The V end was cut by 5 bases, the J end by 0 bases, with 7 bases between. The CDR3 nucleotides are TGTGCCAGCAGCCCGATGATGAACACTGAAGCTTTCTTT. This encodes CASSPMMNTEAFF.